This T cell receptor beta chain came from a study of early T cells in non-severe SARS-CoV-2 infection. Individual cDNA molecules each received unique molecular identifiers attached to them. One entry per CDR3 protein results from TCRdb running MiXCR on the 5' RACE reads. The sample shows more than 15,000 distinct CDR3 sequences, over 5.5% of them seen only once. The sample holds many counts of this clonotype. V was pared by 3 bases and J by 8 bases, with 8 bases between. The CDR3 covers 11 residues. Germline V lookup: CDR1 SGDLS, CDR2 YYNGEE. The sequences come from whole blood, collected at baseline. The clonotype was recovered from an adult who was a healthcare worker with PCR-confirmed SARS-CoV-2 infection or an uninfected control (not recorded which). The rearrangement links TRBV9 to TRBJ1-2; D gene ambiguous. DNA of the CDR3: TGTGCCAGCAGCGCCCGCGACGGCTACACCTTC. Translation gives CASSARDGYTF.